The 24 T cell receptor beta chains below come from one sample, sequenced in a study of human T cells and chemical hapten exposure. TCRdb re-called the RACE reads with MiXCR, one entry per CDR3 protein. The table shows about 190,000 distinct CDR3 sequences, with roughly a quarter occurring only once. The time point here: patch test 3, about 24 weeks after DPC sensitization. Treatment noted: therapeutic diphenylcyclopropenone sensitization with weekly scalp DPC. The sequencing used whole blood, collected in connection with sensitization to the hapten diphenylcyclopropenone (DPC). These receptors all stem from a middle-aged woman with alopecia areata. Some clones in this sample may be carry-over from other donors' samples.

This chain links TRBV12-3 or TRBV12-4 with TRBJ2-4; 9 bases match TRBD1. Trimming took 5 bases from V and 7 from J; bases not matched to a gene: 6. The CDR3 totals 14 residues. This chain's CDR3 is CASSGGQGFNIQYF. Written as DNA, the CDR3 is TGTGCCAGCAGTGGGGGACAGGGATTCAACATTCAGTACTTC.

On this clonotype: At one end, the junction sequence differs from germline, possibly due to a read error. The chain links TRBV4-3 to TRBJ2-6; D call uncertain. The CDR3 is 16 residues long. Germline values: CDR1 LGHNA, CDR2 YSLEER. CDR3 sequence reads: CASSQESGSWANVLTF. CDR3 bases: TGCGCCAGCAGCCAAGAGTCAGGCTCTTGGGCCAACGTCCTGACTTTC.

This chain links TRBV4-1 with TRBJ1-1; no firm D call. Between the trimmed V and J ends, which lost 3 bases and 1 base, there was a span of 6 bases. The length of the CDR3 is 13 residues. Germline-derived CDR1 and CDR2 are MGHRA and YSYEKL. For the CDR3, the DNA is TGCGCCAGCAGCCACTCCGGGAACACTGAAGCTTTCTTT. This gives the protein CASSHSGNTEAFF.

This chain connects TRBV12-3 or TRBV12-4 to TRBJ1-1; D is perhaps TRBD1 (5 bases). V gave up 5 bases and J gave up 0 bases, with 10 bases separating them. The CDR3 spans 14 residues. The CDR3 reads CASSPGLMNTEAFF. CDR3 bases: TGTGCCAGCAGTCCGGGACTCATGAACACTGAAGCTTTCTTT.

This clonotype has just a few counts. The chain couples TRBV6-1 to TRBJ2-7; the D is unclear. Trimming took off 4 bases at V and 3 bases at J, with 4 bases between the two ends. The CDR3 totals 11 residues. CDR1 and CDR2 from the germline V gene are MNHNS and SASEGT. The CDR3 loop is CASSGFYEQYF. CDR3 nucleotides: TGTGCCAGCAGTGGATTCTACGAGCAGTACTTC.

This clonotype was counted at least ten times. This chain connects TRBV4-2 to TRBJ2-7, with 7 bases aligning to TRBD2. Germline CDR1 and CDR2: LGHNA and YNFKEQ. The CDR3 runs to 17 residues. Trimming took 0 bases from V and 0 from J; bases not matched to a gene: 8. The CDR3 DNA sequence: TGTGCCAGCAGCCAAGATAGTAGCGGGCACCCCTCCTACGAGCAGTACTTC. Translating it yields CASSQDSSGHPSYEQYF.

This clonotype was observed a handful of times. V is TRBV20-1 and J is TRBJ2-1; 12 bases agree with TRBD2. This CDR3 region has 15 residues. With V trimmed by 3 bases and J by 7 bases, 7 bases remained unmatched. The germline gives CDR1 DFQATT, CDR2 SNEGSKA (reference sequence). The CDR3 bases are TGCAGTGCTAGGTCAACCGGGACTAGCGGGAATGAGCAGTTCTTC. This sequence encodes CSARSTGTSGNEQFF.

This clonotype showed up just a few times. This CDR3 is CSVARRGHGEQYF. The CDR3 DNA reads TGCAGCGTTGCGAGGAGGGGGCACGGCGAGCAGTACTTC. The chain has TRBV29-1 and TRBJ2-7; TRBD1 is a possible D gene (7 bases). The germline CDR1 and CDR2 sequences are SQVTM and ANQGSEA. V dropped 4 bases and J dropped 6 bases, with 16 bases sitting between them. The CDR3 totals 13 residues.

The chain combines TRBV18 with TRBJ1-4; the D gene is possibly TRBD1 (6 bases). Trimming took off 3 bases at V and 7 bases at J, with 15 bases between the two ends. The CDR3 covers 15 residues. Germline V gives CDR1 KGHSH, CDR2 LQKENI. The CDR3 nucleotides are TGTGCCAGCTCACCCCGACAGGTGGTGGGTGAAAAACTGTTTTTT. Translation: CASSPRQVVGEKLFF.

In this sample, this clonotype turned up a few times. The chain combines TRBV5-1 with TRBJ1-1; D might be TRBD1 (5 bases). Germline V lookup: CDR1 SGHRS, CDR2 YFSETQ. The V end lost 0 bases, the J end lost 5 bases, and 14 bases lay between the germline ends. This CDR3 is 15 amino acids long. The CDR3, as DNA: TGCGCCAGCAGCTTGGGATGGGGCAGTGGGACTGAAGCTTTCTTT. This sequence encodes CASSLGWGSGTEAFF.

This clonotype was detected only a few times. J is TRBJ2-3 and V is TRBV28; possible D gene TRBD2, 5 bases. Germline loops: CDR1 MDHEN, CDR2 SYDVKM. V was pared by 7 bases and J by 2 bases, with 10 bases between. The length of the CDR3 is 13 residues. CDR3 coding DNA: TGTGCCAGCACCCTCGGGAACACAGATACGCAGTATTTT. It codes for CASTLGNTDTQYF.

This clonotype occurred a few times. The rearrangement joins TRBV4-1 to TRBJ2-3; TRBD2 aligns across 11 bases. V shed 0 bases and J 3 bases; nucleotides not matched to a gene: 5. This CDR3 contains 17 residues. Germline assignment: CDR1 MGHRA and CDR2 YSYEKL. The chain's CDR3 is CASSQDGASGRTDTQYF. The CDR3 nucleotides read TGCGCCAGCAGCCAAGATGGGGCTAGCGGGAGGACAGATACGCAGTATTTT.

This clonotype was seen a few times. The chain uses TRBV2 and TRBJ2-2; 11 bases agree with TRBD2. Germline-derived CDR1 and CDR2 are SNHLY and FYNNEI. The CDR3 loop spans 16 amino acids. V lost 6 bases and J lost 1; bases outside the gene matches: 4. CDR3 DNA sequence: TGTGCCAGCAGCCTCACTAGCGGGAGGAACACCGGGGAGCTGTTTTTT. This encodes CASSLTSGRNTGELFF. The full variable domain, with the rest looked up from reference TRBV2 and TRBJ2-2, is EPEVTQTPSHQVTQMGQEVILRCVPISNHLYFYWYRQILGQKVEFLVSFYNNEISEKSEIFDDQFSVERPDGSNFTLKIRSTKLEDSAMYFCASSLTSGRNTGELFFGEGSRLTVL.

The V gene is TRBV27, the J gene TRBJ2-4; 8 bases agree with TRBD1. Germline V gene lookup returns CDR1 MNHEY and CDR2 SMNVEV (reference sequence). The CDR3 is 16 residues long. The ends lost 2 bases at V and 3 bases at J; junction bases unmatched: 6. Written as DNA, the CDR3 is TGTGCCAGCAGTTTAAATCAGGGGGCCGACAAAAACATTCAGTACTTC. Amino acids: CASSLNQGADKNIQYF.

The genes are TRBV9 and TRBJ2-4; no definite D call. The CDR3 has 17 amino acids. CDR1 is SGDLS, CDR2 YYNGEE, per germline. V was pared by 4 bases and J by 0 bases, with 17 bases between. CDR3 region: CASSPGRTRLAKNIQYF. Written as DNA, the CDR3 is TGTGCCAGCAGCCCAGGACGGACCAGATTAGCCAAAAACATTCAGTACTTC.

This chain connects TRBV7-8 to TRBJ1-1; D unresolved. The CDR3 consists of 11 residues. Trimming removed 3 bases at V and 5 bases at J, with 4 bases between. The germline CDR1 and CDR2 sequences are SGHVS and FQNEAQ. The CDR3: CASSLTTEAFF. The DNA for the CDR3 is TGTGCCAGCAGCTTGACTACTGAAGCTTTCTTT.

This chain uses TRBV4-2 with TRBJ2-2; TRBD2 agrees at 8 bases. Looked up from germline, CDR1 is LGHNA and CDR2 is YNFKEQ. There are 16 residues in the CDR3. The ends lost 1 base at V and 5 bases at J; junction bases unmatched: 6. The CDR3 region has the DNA TGTGCCAGCAGCCAAGCGGTCGGGAGGGGGACCGGGGAGCTGTTTTTT. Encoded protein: CASSQAVGRGTGELFF.

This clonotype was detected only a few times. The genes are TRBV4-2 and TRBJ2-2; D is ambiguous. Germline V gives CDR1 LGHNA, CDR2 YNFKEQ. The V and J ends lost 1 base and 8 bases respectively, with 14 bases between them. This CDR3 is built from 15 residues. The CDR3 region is CASSQASGPLGELFF. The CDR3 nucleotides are TGTGCCAGCAGCCAAGCGTCCGGACCCCTTGGGGAGCTGTTTTTT.

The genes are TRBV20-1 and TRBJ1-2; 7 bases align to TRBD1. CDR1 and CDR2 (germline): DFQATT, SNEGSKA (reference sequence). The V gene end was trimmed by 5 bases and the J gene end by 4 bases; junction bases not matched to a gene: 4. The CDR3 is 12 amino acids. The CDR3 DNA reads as TGCAGTGCTCACGGGACAGTCTATGGCTACACCTTC. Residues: CSAHGTVYGYTF.

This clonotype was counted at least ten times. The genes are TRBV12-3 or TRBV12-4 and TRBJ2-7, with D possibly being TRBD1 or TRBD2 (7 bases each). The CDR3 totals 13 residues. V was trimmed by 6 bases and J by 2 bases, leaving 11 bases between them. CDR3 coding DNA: TGTGCCAGCAGAGGGAGGGGGCCCTACGAGCAGTACTTC. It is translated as CASRGRGPYEQYF.

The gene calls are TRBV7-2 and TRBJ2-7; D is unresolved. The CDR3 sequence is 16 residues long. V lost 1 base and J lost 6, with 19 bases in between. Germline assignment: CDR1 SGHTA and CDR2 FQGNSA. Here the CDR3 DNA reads TGTGCCAGCAGCTTAGTCCGGGCCACACGGTTCTCCGAGCAGTACTTC. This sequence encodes CASSLVRATRFSEQYF. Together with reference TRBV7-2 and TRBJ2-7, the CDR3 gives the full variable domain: GAGVSQSPSNKVTEKGKDVELRCDPISGHTALYWYRQSLGQGLEFLIYFQGNSAPDKSGLPSDRFSAERTGGSVSTLTIQRTQQEDSAVYLCASSLVRATRFSEQYFGPGTRLTVT.

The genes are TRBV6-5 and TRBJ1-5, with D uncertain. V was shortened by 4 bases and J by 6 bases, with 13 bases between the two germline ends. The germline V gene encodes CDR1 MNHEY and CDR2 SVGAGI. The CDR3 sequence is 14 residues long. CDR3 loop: CASSSTAWGQPQHF. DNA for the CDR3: TGTGCCAGCAGTTCGACTGCCTGGGGTCAGCCCCAGCATTTT.

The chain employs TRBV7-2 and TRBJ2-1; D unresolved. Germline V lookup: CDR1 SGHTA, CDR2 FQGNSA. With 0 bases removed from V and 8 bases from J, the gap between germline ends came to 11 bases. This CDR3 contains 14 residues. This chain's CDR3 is CASSLAARGDEQFF. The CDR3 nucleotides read TGTGCCAGCAGCTTAGCTGCGCGAGGCGATGAGCAGTTCTTC. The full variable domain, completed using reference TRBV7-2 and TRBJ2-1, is GAGVSQSPSNKVTEKGKDVELRCDPISGHTALYWYRQSLGQGLEFLIYFQGNSAPDKSGLPSDRFSAERTGGSVSTLTIQRTQQEDSAVYLCASSLAARGDEQFFGPGTRLTVL.

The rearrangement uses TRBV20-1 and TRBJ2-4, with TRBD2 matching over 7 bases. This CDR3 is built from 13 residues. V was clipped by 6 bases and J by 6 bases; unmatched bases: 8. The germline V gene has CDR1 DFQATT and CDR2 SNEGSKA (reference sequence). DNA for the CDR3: TGCAGTGCCACACGGCGACTAGCAAACATTCAGTACTTC. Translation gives CSATRRLANIQYF.